These T cell receptor beta chains were read from a single sample in a study of blood T cell repertoires in COVID-19. The method was immunoSEQ multiplex PCR; TCRdb's version includes in-frame clones alone and lacks a portion of them. The sample records tens of thousands of clones, about 83% being singletons. The sequenced sample was peripheral blood. These receptors all come from a woman aged 80 or over with acute or convalescent COVID-19. Both conserved end residues are part of each CDR3. Fields, in order: V gene, CDR3 length, CDR3 protein.

TRBV11-2,14,CASSSSGRYNEQFF
TRBV5-4,17,CASSSGTSGGAWETQYF
TRBV2,14,CASSPDYSTDTQYF
TRBV18,13,CASSQGTAQPQHF
TRBV7-2,13,CASSSQDRGEQYF
TRBV28,15,CASSSAGASTDTQYF
TRBV28,16,CASTLPPGQGPYEQYF
TRBV28,14,CASIRQGGNTEAFF
TRBV9,15,CASSVGVAVQETQYF
TRBV7-9,15,CASSLQGQVNTEAFF
TRBV29-1,16,CSVAYGRGSLHYGYTF
TRBV14,15,CASSQDPGRGSPLHF
TRBV11-2,12,CASSLLGGEQFF
TRBV7-9,13,CASSPTQNEKLFF
TRBV24-1,12,CATSDLGEKLFF
TRBV24-1,17,CATSDFGKAGGYNEQFF
TRBV6-5,13,CASRIGQGDGYTF
TRBV6-2/TRBV6-3,14,CASSAGTANSPLHF
TRBV14,12,CASSQVVPRIIF
TRBV18,17,CASSTISPGELNYGYTF
TRBV10-3,15,CAISRDGAMGGELFF
TRBV28,13,CASSLPQNYGYTF
TRBV3-1/TRBV3-2,15,CASSQDLPGDTEAFF
TRBV27,13,CASSVDRGQPQHF
TRBV5-4,15,CASSLELGTNYGYTF
TRBV7-9,13,CASSSDSSYEQYF
TRBV5-1,14,CASSLGDSYTEAFF
TRBV28,15,CASSLPSGSYNEQFF
TRBV19,15,CASSIRPGTNEKLFF
TRBV6-6,15,CASRTGYSSYNEQFF
TRBV7-2,17,CASSWTSGGSSYNEQFF
TRBV5-1,16,CASSLVPGGYTGELFF
TRBV7-2,15,CASSLTGNRDSPLHF
TRBV5-6,15,CASSSLGKSQETQYF
TRBV2,14,CASSESNRRQPQHF
TRBV30,11,CAWKEYERAFF
TRBV15,17,CATSRVEWRDGNQPQHF
TRBV5-4,15,CASRGTGENTGELFF
TRBV5-1,17,CASSPEPQGTGANVLTF
TRBV19,16,CASSIVSGEPYNEQFF
TRBV5-1,15,CASTLAGQSTDTQYF
TRBV11-3,14,CASSLSGGWETQYF
TRBV5-6,14,CASSPGRVRNTIYF
TRBV27,16,CASSPWQGLNNSPLHF
TRBV16,13,CASSRQRNYGYTF
TRBV5-1,16,CASRAVRDSEDEKLFF
TRBV19,15,CASSKDTASGNTIYF
TRBV9,15,CASSRLGGPVYEQYF
TRBV29-1,16,CSVEAQGTGENTEAFF
TRBV3-1/TRBV3-2,13,CASSQRGPDTQYF
TRBV6-5,14,CASSWTGSGLGQYF
TRBV7-2,15,CASSPRQGAASPLHF
TRBV10-2,14,CATRTGEVGNTIYF
TRBV6-5,14,CASSYGSQEGEQFF
TRBV9,11,CASSTQNGYTF
TRBV20-1,13,CSASLRGPETQYF
TRBV4-1,14,CASSQVAGQYGYTF
TRBV13,14,CASSLGTGDYGYTF